This TCR beta chain was documented in a study of shared clonotypes between healthy human individuals. Background on the study: The cohort had a couple of women and a few men, ages 18 to 49. Each donor contributed plates that comprised three CD4 naive, three CD4 memory, two CD8 naive and one CD8 memory.

Remarks on this clone: What it binds is unknown. Other DNA sequences in this specimen translate into the identical CDR3.

The CDR3 contains 13 residues. CDR1 is SGHDN and CDR2 is FVKESK in the germline V gene. V lost 4 bases, J lost 0 bases, and 6 bases lay in between. As handled by the study authors: ImmunoSEQ output held junction-only sequences without quality scores, so filtering differed. Assay used: immunoSEQ multiplex PCR; TCRdb lists only in-frame clones, some missing. That table is the source of V, J and clone size, and D and trimming were worked out from the DNA. The data hold 1.5 million to 2.5 million clones, with around 96% observed a single time. The naive CD8 subset, CD45RO-negative cells positively selected for CCR7, excluded terminally differentiated effector memory CD45RA+ cells. Overall study results and limits: A generally larger estimated richness was seen in naive subsets than in memory subsets.

The gene calls are TRBV14 and TRBJ1-1; D remains ambiguous. This clonotype was obtained from a man aged 18 to 35 in good health. The material sequenced was naive CD8+ T cells sorted from blood. CDR3 residues: CASSLGMNTEAFF. The CDR3 DNA sequence: TGTGCCAGCAGCCTAGGGATGAACACTGAAGCTTTCTTT.